A single sample is the source of the 18 T cell receptor beta chains below, sequenced in a study of blood T cell repertoires in COVID-19. TCRdb's copy holds only in-frame clones and misses some; the assay was immunoSEQ multiplex PCR. The table records about 320,000 clones, more than 75% of them present only once. The source material was PBMCs or T cells enriched from blood (not recorded which). These receptors were collected from a man in his sixties who had recovered from COVID-19.

This chain connects TRBV7-2 to TRBJ2-5, with 8 bases lining up with TRBD2. Germline V lookup: CDR1 SGHTA, CDR2 FQGNSA. J was trimmed by 5 bases and V by 3 bases; bases with no gene match: 5. The CDR3 consists of 14 residues. DNA for the CDR3: TGTGCCAGCAGCTTCGGGGGGGCGGATGAGACCCAGTACTTC. This translates into CASSFGGADETQYF.

The J gene is TRBJ2-1, the V gene TRBV5-1; D possibly corresponds to TRBD2 (6 bases). Germline-derived CDR1 and CDR2 are SGHRS and YFSETQ. This CDR3 is built from 15 residues. The V gene lost 4 bases and the J gene lost 3 bases, with 14 bases spanning the gap. CDR3 loop: CASSLEAGLYNEQFF. The CDR3 bases are TGCGCCAGCAGCCTGGAGGCGGGGCTCTACAATGAGCAGTTCTTC.

The rearrangement links TRBV5-1 to TRBJ2-3, with 9 bases that match TRBD2. Germline CDR1 SGHRS, CDR2 YFSETQ. This CDR3 is built from 15 residues. The junction had 7 bases not matched to a gene; V was cut back by 4 bases and J by 4 bases. CDR3 in amino acids: CASSGAGGPPDTQYF. CDR3 in DNA: TGCGCCAGCAGCGGGGCGGGGGGGCCGCCAGATACGCAGTATTTT.

The chain uses TRBV11-3 and TRBJ1-3, with D perhaps matching TRBD1 (6 bases). Trimming removed 6 bases from V and 1 base from J, with 10 bases in between. The CDR3 is made up of 14 amino acids. Germline V gene sequence: CDR1 SGHNT, CDR2 YENEEA. The CDR3: CASSPGVSGNTIYF. Here the CDR3 DNA reads TGTGCCAGCAGTCCAGGGGTTTCTGGAAACACCATATATTTT. Looking up the rest from reference TRBV11-3 and TRBJ1-3 gives the full variable domain: EAGVVQSPRYKIIEKKQPVAFWCNPISGHNTLYWYLQNLGQGPELLIRYENEEAVDDSQLPKDRFSAERLKGVDSTLKIQPAELGDSAVYLCASSPGVSGNTIYFGEGSWLTVV.

The chain employs TRBV15 and TRBJ1-2, with D perhaps matching TRBD1 (5 bases). The length of the CDR3 is 14 residues. V was shortened by 2 bases and J by 8 bases, with 15 bases between the two germline ends. Germline loops: CDR1 LNHNV, CDR2 YYDKDF (reference sequence). The CDR3 bases are TGTGCCACCAGCAGACCCGGGGCCGGGGGAGGCTACACCTTC. Encoded protein: CATSRPGAGGGYTF.

J is TRBJ1-6 and V is TRBV5-1, with a weak D call TRBD1 (5 bases). The CDR3 is 17 residues long. V gave up 3 bases and J gave up 10 bases, with 23 bases separating them. The germline gives CDR1 SGHRS, CDR2 YFSETQ. The CDR3 spells CASSSAALGRVYSPLHF. The CDR3 bases are TGCGCCAGCAGCTCGGCTGCCCTGGGCAGGGTCTACTCACCCCTCCACTTT.

The chain combines TRBV27 with TRBJ1-1; weak D call: TRBD1 (5 bases). The CDR3 is 17 amino acids. The V gene's germline CDR1 is MNHEY and CDR2 SMNVEV (reference sequence). Trimming took off 6 bases at V and 1 base at J, with 21 bases between the two ends. CDR3 protein: CASRPFDSPVGNTEAFF. In DNA, the CDR3 is TGTGCCAGCAGACCATTTGACAGTCCGGTAGGGAACACTGAAGCTTTCTTT.

This clone was picked up one time. The chain carries TRBV4-1 and TRBJ1-2; D is unclear. Germline loops: CDR1 MGHRA, CDR2 YSYEKL. The CDR3 sequence is 16 residues long. V was cut by 2 bases and J by 5 bases, with 18 bases left in between. CDR3 residues: CASSQLGTRPPYGYTF. The CDR3 DNA follows: TGCGCCAGCAGCCAACTAGGTACTCGCCCCCCTTATGGCTACACCTTC.

The chain couples TRBV2 to TRBJ1-1; D remains unclear. In germline, CDR1 is SNHLY, CDR2 FYNNEI. CDR3 size: 13 residues. With 4 bases removed from V and 1 base from J, the gap between germline ends came to 7 bases. CDR3 loop: CASSVVRNTEAFF. The CDR3 nucleotides read TGTGCCAGCAGTGTTGTCAGGAACACTGAAGCTTTCTTT. Looking up the rest from reference TRBV2 and TRBJ1-1 gives the full variable domain: EPEVTQTPSHQVTQMGQEVILRCVPISNHLYFYWYRQILGQKVEFLVSFYNNEISEKSEIFDDQFSVERPDGSNFTLKIRSTKLEDSAMYFCASSVVRNTEAFFGQGTRLTVV.

The chain joins TRBV10-3 to TRBJ2-7, with D unresolved. The V gene lost 0 bases and the J gene lost 3 bases, with 3 bases spanning the gap. The CDR3 totals 12 residues. In germline, CDR1 is ENHRY, CDR2 SYGVKD. The CDR3 region is CAISESGYEQYF. The CDR3 DNA is TGTGCCATCAGTGAGTCCGGCTACGAGCAGTACTTC.

The J gene is TRBJ2-1, the V gene TRBV3-1 (or the pseudogene TRBV3-2), with 12 nucleotides matching TRBD2. The V gene's germline CDR1 is LGHDT and CDR2 YNNKEL (reference sequence). V lost 2 bases and J lost 13; bases outside the gene matches: 12. The CDR3 is 16 residues long. The CDR3 bases are TGTGCCAGCAGCCAACGAACCGGGACTAGCGGGCAAGCACAGTTCTTC. It encodes CASSQRTGTSGQAQFF.

The chain joins TRBV5-5 to TRBJ2-5; 8 bases align to TRBD1. V dropped 4 bases and J dropped 1; count of bases not matched to a gene: 3. Germline V gene data show CDR1 as SGHKS and CDR2 as YYEKEE (reference sequence). This CDR3 contains 14 residues. The CDR3 sequence is CASSQDRGQETQYF. The CDR3 DNA follows: TGTGCCAGCAGCCAAGACAGGGGCCAAGAGACCCAGTACTTC.

The genes are TRBV5-5 and TRBJ2-1; a possible D gene is TRBD1 (7 bases). Germline V gene sequence: CDR1 SGHKS, CDR2 YYEKEE (reference sequence). The CDR3 totals 15 residues. V lost 4 bases to trimming and J lost 3 bases, with 14 bases between them. CDR3 nucleotides: TGTGCCAGCAGCCCCAGGGGGGACAACTACAATGAGCAGTTCTTC. This translates into CASSPRGDNYNEQFF.

The chain uses TRBV18 and TRBJ1-2; possibly TRBD1 for D (6 bases). Germline loops: CDR1 KGHSH, CDR2 LQKENI. This CDR3 is built from 14 residues. Trimming pared 5 bases from V and 1 base from J, leaving 11 bases between. The CDR3 DNA is TGTGCCAGCTCAACCAAACAGGGTAACTATGGCTACACCTTC. It specifies CASSTKQGNYGYTF.

This sequence joins TRBV20-1 and TRBJ1-5, with D perhaps matching TRBD1 (6 bases). The ends were cut back, 3 bases at V and 7 bases at J, with 16 bases in the middle. CDR3 length: 14 amino acids. From germline, CDR1 is DFQATT and CDR2 SNEGSKA (reference sequence). The CDR3 sequence is CSASGGGRTQPQHF. DNA of the CDR3: TGCAGTGCTAGTGGAGGGGGAAGAACCCAGCCCCAGCATTTT.

This clone was counted only a few times. The rearrangement uses TRBV30 and TRBJ2-7; TRBD1 matches 8 bases. The CDR3 covers 13 residues. Trimming at V came to 6 bases and at J to 9 bases, leaving 13 bases not matched to a gene. Germline V gene lookup returns CDR1 GTSNPN and CDR2 SVGIG (reference sequence). CDR3 sequence: CACRTGSTSVQYF. The CDR3 DNA follows: TGTGCCTGTCGGACAGGGAGCACCTCCGTGCAGTACTTC.

The rearrangement joins TRBV9 to TRBJ2-7, with TRBD2 as a possible D gene (6 bases). V lost 0 bases and J lost 5, with 12 bases in between. The V gene's germline CDR1 is SGDLS and CDR2 YYNGEE. The CDR3 loop spans 14 amino acids. The CDR3 nucleotides are TGTGCCAGCAGCGTAGTGAAAGCGGGTAACGAGCAGTACTTC. It specifies CASSVVKAGNEQYF.

The genes are TRBV5-6 and TRBJ1-2; 7 positions match TRBD1. With V trimmed by 0 bases and J by 5 bases, 7 bases remained unmatched. The CDR3 is made up of 15 amino acids. CDR1 and CDR2 from the germline V gene are SGHDT and YYEEEE. The CDR3 loop reads CASSLGQGIWYGYTF. In DNA form, the CDR3 reads TGTGCCAGCAGCTTGGGACAGGGCATTTGGTATGGCTACACCTTC. Full variable domain (remainder filled in from reference TRBV5-6 and TRBJ1-2): DAGVTQSPTHLIKTRGQQVTLRCSPKSGHDTVSWYQQALGQGPQFIFQYYEEEERQRGNFPDRFSGHQFPNYSSELNVNALLLGDSALYLCASSLGQGIWYGYTFGSGTRLTVV.